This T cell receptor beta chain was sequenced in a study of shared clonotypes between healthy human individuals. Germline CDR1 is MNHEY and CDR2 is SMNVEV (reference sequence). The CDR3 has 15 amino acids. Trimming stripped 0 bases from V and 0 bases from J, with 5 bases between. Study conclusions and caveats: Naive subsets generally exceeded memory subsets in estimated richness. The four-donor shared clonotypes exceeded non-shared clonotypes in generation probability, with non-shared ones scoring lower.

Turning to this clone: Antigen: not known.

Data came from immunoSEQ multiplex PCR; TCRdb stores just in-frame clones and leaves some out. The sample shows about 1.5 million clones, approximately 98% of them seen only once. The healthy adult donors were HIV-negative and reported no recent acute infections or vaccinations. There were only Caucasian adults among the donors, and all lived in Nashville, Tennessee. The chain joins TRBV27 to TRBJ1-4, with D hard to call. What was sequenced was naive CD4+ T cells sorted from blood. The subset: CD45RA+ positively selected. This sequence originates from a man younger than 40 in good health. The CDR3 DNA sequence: TGTGCCAGCAGTTTATCCGTTGCAACTAATGAAAAACTGTTTTTT. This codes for CASSLSVATNEKLFF. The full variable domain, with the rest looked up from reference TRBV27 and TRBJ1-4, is EAQVTQNPRYLITVTGKKLTVTCSQNMNHEYMSWYRQDPGLGLRQIYYSMNVEVTDKGDVPEGYKVSRKEKRNFPLILESPSPNQTSLYFCASSLSVATNEKLFFGSGTQLSVL.